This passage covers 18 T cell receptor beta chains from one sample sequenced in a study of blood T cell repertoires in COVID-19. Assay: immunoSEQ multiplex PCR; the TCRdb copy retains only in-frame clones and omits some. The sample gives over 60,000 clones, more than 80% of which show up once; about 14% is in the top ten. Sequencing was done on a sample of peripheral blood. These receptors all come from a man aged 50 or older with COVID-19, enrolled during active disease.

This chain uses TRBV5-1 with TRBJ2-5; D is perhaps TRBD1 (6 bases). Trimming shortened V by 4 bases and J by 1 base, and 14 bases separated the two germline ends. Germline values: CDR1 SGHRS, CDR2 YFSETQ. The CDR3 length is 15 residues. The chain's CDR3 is CASSRGQIAQETQYF. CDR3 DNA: TGCGCCAGCAGCCGAGGACAGATAGCCCAAGAGACCCAGTACTTC. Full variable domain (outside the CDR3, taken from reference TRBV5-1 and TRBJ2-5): KAGVTQTPRYLIKTRGQQVTLSCSPISGHRSVSWYQQTPGQGLQFLFEYFSETQRNKGNFPGRFSGRQFSNSRSEMNVSTLELGDSALYLCASSRGQIAQETQYFGPGTRLLVL.

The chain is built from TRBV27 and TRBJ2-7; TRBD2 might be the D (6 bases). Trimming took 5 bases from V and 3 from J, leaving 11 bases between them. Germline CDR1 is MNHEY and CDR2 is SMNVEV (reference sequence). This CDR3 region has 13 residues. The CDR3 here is CASSGGYRYEQYF. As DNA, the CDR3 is TGTGCCAGCAGTGGGGGGTACCGCTACGAGCAGTACTTC.

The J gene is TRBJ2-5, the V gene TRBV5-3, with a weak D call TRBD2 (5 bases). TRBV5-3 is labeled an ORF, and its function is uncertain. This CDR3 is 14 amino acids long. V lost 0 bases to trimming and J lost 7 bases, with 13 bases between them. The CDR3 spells CARSLVRLAGTQYF. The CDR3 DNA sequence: TGTGCCAGAAGCTTGGTAAGGCTAGCAGGGACCCAGTACTTC.

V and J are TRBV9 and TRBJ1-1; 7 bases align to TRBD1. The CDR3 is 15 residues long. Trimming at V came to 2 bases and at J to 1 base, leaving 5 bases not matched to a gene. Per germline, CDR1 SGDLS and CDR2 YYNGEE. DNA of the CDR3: TGTGCCAGCAGCGTGAGGACAGGCCCGAACACTGAAGCTTTCTTT. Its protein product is CASSVRTGPNTEAFF.

In DNA form, the CDR3 reads TGTGCCAGCAGCCGTACTAGCGGGGGGATCAATGAGCAGTTCTTC. Protein sequence: CASSRTSGGINEQFF. J is TRBJ2-1 and V is TRBV5-5; 12 nucleotides line up with TRBD2. After removal of 4 bases from V and 6 bases from J, the junction contained 5 bases not matched to a gene. CDR1 is SGHKS, CDR2 YYEKEE, per germline (reference sequence). This CDR3 has 15 residues.

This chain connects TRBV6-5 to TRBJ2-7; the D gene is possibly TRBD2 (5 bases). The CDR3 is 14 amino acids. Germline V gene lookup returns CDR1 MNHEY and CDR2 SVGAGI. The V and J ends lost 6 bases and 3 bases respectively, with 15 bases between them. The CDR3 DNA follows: TGTGCCAGCAGGAACAACGTCGGGGTCTACGAGCAGTACTTC. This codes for CASRNNVGVYEQYF.

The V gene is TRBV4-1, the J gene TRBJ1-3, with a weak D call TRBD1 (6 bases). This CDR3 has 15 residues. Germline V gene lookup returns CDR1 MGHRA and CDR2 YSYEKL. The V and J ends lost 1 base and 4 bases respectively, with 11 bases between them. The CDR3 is CASSQVAGAGNTIYF. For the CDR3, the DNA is TGCGCCAGCAGCCAAGTCGCAGGGGCCGGAAACACCATATATTTT.

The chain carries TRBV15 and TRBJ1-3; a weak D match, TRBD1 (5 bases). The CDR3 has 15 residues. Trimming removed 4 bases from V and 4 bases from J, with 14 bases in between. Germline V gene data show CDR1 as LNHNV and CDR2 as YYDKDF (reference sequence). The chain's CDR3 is CATSTYKWGGNTIYF. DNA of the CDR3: TGTGCCACCAGCACTTATAAGTGGGGCGGAAACACCATATATTTT.

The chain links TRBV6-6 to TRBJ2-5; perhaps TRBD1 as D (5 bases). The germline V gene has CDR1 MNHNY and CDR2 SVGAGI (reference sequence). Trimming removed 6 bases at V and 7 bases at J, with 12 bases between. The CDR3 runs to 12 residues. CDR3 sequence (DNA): TGTGCCAGCAGAGGGGCTTATGGGACCCAGTACTTC. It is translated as CASRGAYGTQYF.

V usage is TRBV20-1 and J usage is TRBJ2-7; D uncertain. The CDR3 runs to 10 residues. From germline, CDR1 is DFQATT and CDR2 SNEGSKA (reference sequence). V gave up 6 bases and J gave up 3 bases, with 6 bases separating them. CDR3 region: CSAYCYEQYF. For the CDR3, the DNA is TGCAGTGCCTATTGCTACGAGCAGTACTTC.

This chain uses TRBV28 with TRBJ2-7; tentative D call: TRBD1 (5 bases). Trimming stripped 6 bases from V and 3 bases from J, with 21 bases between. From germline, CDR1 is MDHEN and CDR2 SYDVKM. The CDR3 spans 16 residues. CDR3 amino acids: CASSLEQTAGYYEQYF. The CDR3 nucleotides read TGTGCCAGCAGCCTCGAACAGACAGCAGGCTACTACGAGCAGTACTTC.

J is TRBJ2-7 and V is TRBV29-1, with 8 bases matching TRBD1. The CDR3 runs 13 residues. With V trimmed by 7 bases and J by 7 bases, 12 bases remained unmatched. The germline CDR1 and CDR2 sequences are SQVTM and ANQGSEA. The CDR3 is CSGRQGSLGEQYF. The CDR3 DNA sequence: TGCAGCGGCAGACAGGGGTCCCTTGGGGAGCAGTACTTC.

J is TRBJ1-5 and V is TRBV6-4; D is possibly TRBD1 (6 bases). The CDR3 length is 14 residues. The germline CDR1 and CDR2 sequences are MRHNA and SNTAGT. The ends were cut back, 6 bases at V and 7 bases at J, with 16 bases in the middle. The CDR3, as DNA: TGTGCCAGCAGCCCCGTAGGGACATCCCAGCCCCAGCATTTT. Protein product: CASSPVGTSQPQHF.

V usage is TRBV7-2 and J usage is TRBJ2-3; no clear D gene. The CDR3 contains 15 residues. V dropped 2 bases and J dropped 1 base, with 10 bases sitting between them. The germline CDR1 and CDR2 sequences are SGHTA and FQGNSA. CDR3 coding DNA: TGTGCCAGCAGCTTATGGTCCACAGGCACAGATACGCAGTATTTT. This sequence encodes CASSLWSTGTDTQYF.

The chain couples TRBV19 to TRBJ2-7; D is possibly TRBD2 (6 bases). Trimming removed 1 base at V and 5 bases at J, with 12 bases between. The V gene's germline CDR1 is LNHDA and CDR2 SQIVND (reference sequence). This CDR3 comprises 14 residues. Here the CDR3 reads CASSIVPSVNEQYF. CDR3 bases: TGTGCCAGTAGTATAGTTCCTAGCGTTAACGAGCAGTACTTC.

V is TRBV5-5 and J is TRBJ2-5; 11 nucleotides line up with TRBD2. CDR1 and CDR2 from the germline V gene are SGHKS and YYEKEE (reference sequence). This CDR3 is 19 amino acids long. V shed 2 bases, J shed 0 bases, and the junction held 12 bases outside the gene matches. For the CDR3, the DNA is TGTGCCAGCAGCTTAAATTCACTTCCGGGACTAGCGGACCAAGAGACCCAGTACTTC. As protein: CASSLNSLPGLADQETQYF.

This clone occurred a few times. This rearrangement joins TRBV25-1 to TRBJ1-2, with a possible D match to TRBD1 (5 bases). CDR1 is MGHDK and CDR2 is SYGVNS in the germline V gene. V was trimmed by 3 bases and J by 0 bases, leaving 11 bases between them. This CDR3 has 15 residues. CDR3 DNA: TGTGCCAGCAGTGAGCAGGGCGAAGCTAACTATGGCTACACCTTC. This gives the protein CASSEQGEANYGYTF.

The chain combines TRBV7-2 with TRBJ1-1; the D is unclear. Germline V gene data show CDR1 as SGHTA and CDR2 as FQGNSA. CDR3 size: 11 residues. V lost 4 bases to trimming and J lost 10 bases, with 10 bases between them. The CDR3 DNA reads TGTGCCAGCAGCTCGCGCCAGCGAGCTTTCTTT. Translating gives CASSSRQRAFF.